A selection of T cell receptor beta chains follows, all from one sample in a study of OX40 agonist ivuxolimab in advanced cancers. This table comes from immunoSEQ multiplex PCR, and its TCRdb copy is limited to in-frame clones, with some not included. This table holds fewer than 70,000 clones, around 80% found once. This specimen consisted of CD4+ or CD8+ T cells sorted from blood, obtained in a trial of the OX40 agonist ivuxolimab. The source is an adult with an advanced solid tumor such as melanoma, head and neck, liver or kidney cancer. CDR3s include the opening cysteine and the closing phenylalanine or tryptophan. The order of the fields is CDR3 protein, CDR3 DNA, D gene, clone size, J gene, V gene. The D gene is left open where the match is weak. Size is stated for part of the rows, as once, few or many counts, or as a class when the clone is expanded.

CDR3 protein: CASTPAVGSGNTIYF
CDR3 DNA: TGTGCCAGTACCCCGGCGGTGGGGTCTGGAAACACCATATATTTT
D gene: -
clone size: -
J gene: TRBJ1-3
V gene: TRBV19

CDR3 protein: CASSQGLLSGNTIYF
CDR3 DNA: TGTGCCAGCAGCCAAGGCCTACTCTCTGGAAACACCATATATTTT
D gene: -
clone size: -
J gene: TRBJ1-3
V gene: TRBV4-2

CDR3 protein: CASSSGTGEGNTEAFF
CDR3 DNA: TGTGCCAGCAGCTCCGGGACAGGGGAGGGGAACACTGAAGCTTTCTTT
D gene: TRBD1
clone size: -
J gene: TRBJ1-1
V gene: TRBV11-3

CDR3 protein: CASRNWDGSNQPQHF
CDR3 DNA: TGTGCCAGCAGAAACTGGGACGGGAGCAATCAGCCCCAGCATTTT
D gene: -
clone size: -
J gene: TRBJ1-5
V gene: TRBV28

CDR3 protein: CASNGNSGGYNEQFF
CDR3 DNA: TGTGCCAGCAATGGTAACAGCGGGGGGTACAATGAGCAGTTCTTC
D gene: TRBD2
clone size: few
J gene: TRBJ2-1
V gene: TRBV28

CDR3 protein: CASSDTGGDNEKLFF
CDR3 DNA: TGTGCCAGCAGCGACACAGGGGGGGATAATGAAAAACTGTTTTTT
D gene: TRBD1
clone size: -
J gene: TRBJ1-4
V gene: TRBV9

CDR3 protein: CASAGEDEQFF
CDR3 DNA: TGCGCCAGTGCGGGGGAGGATGAGCAGTTCTTC
D gene: TRBD2
clone size: -
J gene: TRBJ2-1
V gene: TRBV10-1

CDR3 protein: CASSPSGGSVYNEQFF
CDR3 DNA: TGTGCCAGCTCACCATCCGGGGGGAGTGTCTACAATGAGCAGTTCTTC
D gene: TRBD2
clone size: -
J gene: TRBJ2-1
V gene: TRBV18

CDR3 protein: CASSLTGSGDEQYF
CDR3 DNA: TGCGCCAGCAGCTTGACAGGCTCGGGGGACGAGCAGTACTTC
D gene: -
clone size: -
J gene: TRBJ2-7
V gene: TRBV5-1

CDR3 protein: CTSSQEDNEQFF
CDR3 DNA: TGCACCAGCAGCCAAGAGGACAATGAGCAGTTCTTC
D gene: -
clone size: -
J gene: TRBJ2-1
V gene: TRBV1

CDR3 protein: CSVSSGSDTQYF
CDR3 DNA: TGCAGCGTTTCCTCCGGGTCAGATACGCAGTATTTT
D gene: -
clone size: -
J gene: TRBJ2-3
V gene: TRBV29-1

CDR3 protein: CASSLPANTGELFF
CDR3 DNA: TGTGCCAGCAGCTTACCGGCTAACACCGGGGAGCTGTTTTTT
D gene: -
clone size: -
J gene: TRBJ2-2
V gene: TRBV7-8

CDR3 protein: CASLQGGSATEAFF
CDR3 DNA: TGTGCCAGCTTACAGGGTGGGTCGGCCACTGAAGCTTTCTTT
D gene: -
clone size: medium-sized
J gene: TRBJ1-1
V gene: TRBV28

CDR3 protein: CASSASGGLPYEQYF
CDR3 DNA: TGTGCCAGCAGCGCCAGCGGGGGATTACCCTACGAGCAGTACTTC
D gene: TRBD2
clone size: -
J gene: TRBJ2-7
V gene: TRBV5-6

CDR3 protein: CASRDTQETQYF
CDR3 DNA: TGTGCCAGCCGGGACACCCAAGAGACCCAGTACTTC
D gene: -
clone size: -
J gene: TRBJ2-5
V gene: TRBV6-5

CDR3 protein: CASSGQGGQPQHF
CDR3 DNA: TGTGCCAGCAGTGGACAGGGTGGGCAGCCCCAGCATTTT
D gene: TRBD1
clone size: -
J gene: TRBJ1-5
V gene: TRBV6-1

CDR3 protein: CASSKATMTELNTEAFF
CDR3 DNA: TGTGCCAGCAGCAAAGCGACTATGACAGAATTGAACACTGAAGCTTTCTTT
D gene: -
clone size: -
J gene: TRBJ1-1
V gene: TRBV21-1

CDR3 protein: CATSRDWTDANYGYTF
CDR3 DNA: TGTGCCACCAGCAGAGATTGGACTGATGCTAACTATGGCTACACCTTC
D gene: -
clone size: once
J gene: TRBJ1-2
V gene: TRBV15

CDR3 protein: CASSLATDPFGAHEQYF
CDR3 DNA: TGCGCCAGCAGCTTGGCCACGGATCCCTTCGGGGCCCACGAGCAGTACTTC
D gene: -
clone size: -
J gene: TRBJ2-7
V gene: TRBV5-1

CDR3 protein: CASTALGTRDIQYF
CDR3 DNA: TGTGCCAGTACCGCTTTAGGGACACGGGACATTCAGTACTTC
D gene: -
clone size: -
J gene: TRBJ2-4
V gene: TRBV19